Presented here are 21 T cell receptor beta chains from one specimen sequenced in a study of blood T cell repertoires in COVID-19. Data came from immunoSEQ multiplex PCR; TCRdb stores just in-frame clones and leaves some out. The table records around 200,000 clones, approximately 89% of them present only once. The sample comprised PBMCs or T cells enriched from blood (not recorded which). All receptors come from a woman aged 18-35 years who had recovered from COVID-19.

The chain combines TRBV10-3 with TRBJ2-3, with 11 bases matching TRBD2. The germline gives CDR1 ENHRY, CDR2 SYGVKD. The CDR3 is 16 amino acids. The trim removed 10 bases at V and 2 bases at J, leaving 11 bases unmatched. CDR3 coding DNA: TGTGCCAACAGCCCCGGGACTAGCGGAAACACAGATACGCAGTATTTT. It is translated as CANSPGTSGNTDTQYF.

The V call is TRBV18, the J call TRBJ2-1; D might be TRBD1 (6 bases). Germline V gene sequence: CDR1 KGHSH, CDR2 LQKENI. This CDR3 contains 12 residues. V lost 1 base and J lost 15, with 13 bases in between. The CDR3 DNA is TGTGCCAGCTCACCACTAGCGAGGGGGTGGTTCTTC. It is translated as CASSPLARGWFF. Supplemented by reference TRBV18 and TRBJ2-1, the full variable domain reads NAGVMQNPRHLVRRRGQEARLRCSPMKGHSHVYWYRQLPEEGLKFMVYLQKENIIDESGMPKERFSAEFPKEGPSILRIQQVVRGDSAAYFCASSPLARGWFFGPGTRLTVL.

In its sample, this clone was seen once. V and J are TRBV7-3 and TRBJ2-1, with 9 bases aligning to TRBD2. Germline V gene data show CDR1 as SGHTA and CDR2 as FQGTGA. Trimming removed 2 bases from V and 9 bases from J; junction bases left unmatched: 8. The CDR3 is made up of 15 amino acids. CDR3 nucleotides: TGTGCCAGCAGCTTATTGGCGGGAGGGCCGGCTGAGCAGTTCTTC. Its protein is CASSLLAGGPAEQFF.

V is TRBV27 and J is TRBJ2-7; unclear D gene. There are 13 residues in the CDR3. Germline-derived CDR1 and CDR2 are MNHEY and SMNVEV (reference sequence). V was pared by 3 bases and J by 3 bases, with 9 bases between. CDR3 residues: CASSFKRSYEQYF. In nucleotides, the CDR3 is TGTGCCAGCAGTTTCAAGCGCAGCTACGAGCAGTACTTC.

This CDR3 is CASGGPPNEQFF. Here the CDR3 DNA reads TGTGCCAGCGGAGGACCCCCCAATGAGCAGTTCTTC. The rearrangement uses TRBV9 and TRBJ2-1, with D maybe TRBD2 (5 bases). The CDR3 loop spans 12 amino acids. CDR1 is SGDLS and CDR2 is YYNGEE in the germline V gene. V was pared by 7 bases and J by 6 bases, with 11 bases between.

The table lists this clone with a count of one. The chain carries TRBV11-2 and TRBJ1-1, with 7 bases identical to TRBD1. The CDR3 has 13 residues. The germline V gene encodes CDR1 SGHAT and CDR2 FQNNGV. V was clipped by 5 bases and J by 4 bases; unmatched bases: 4. CDR3 protein: CASSTGVATEAFF. The CDR3 nucleotides read TGTGCCAGCAGCACAGGGGTGGCCACTGAAGCTTTCTTT.

The chain couples TRBV28 to TRBJ2-6; 7 nucleotides line up with TRBD1. Losses at the gene ends were 6 bases for V and 1 base for J; bases not matched to a gene: 6. The CDR3 is 16 residues long. CDR1 MDHEN and CDR2 SYDVKM come from the germline V gene. The CDR3, as DNA: TGTGCCAGCAGCGAGACAGGGTTATCTGGGGCCAACGTCCTGACTTTC. Translating it yields CASSETGLSGANVLTF.

The V gene is TRBV7-2, the J gene TRBJ2-7; D is unresolved. The CDR3 totals 13 residues. Germline lookup yields CDR1 SGHTA and CDR2 FQGNSA. Trimming left V 0 bases short and J 5 bases short, with 8 bases between. CDR3 DNA: TGTGCCAGCAGCTTAGCGGTTTACAACGAGCAGTACTTC. This gives the protein CASSLAVYNEQYF.

V and J are TRBV18 and TRBJ2-3, with D possibly being TRBD1 (6 bases). The germline V and J ends were trimmed by 3 bases and 0 bases, with 7 bases remaining between them. The CDR3 is made up of 14 amino acids. Looked up from germline, CDR1 is KGHSH and CDR2 is LQKENI. The CDR3 bases are TGTGCCAGCTCACCTACAGGGAGCACAGATACGCAGTATTTT. This gives the protein CASSPTGSTDTQYF.

The V and J genes are TRBV4-1 and TRBJ2-7; 9 bases align to TRBD1. Germline V gene lookup returns CDR1 MGHRA and CDR2 YSYEKL. The junction had 7 bases not matched to a gene; V was cut back by 8 bases and J by 5 bases. The CDR3 spans 13 residues. The CDR3 coding sequence is TGCGCCAGCGGATGGGACAGGGCCCACGAGCAGTACTTC. Encoded protein: CASGWDRAHEQYF.

The chain employs TRBV2 and TRBJ2-1; 12 nucleotides match TRBD2. From germline, CDR1 is SNHLY and CDR2 FYNNEI. CDR3 size: 16 residues. Trimming removed 2 bases from V and 7 bases from J; junction bases left unmatched: 6. The CDR3 protein is CASSERLAGAKNEQFF. CDR3 DNA sequence: TGTGCCAGCAGTGAAAGACTAGCGGGAGCTAAAAATGAGCAGTTCTTC.

The chain uses TRBV6-2 or TRBV6-3 and TRBJ1-2, with 12 nucleotides matching TRBD1. The CDR3 contains 18 residues. CDR1 and CDR2 from the germline V gene are MNHEY and SVGEGT. Losses at the gene ends were 6 bases for V and 7 bases for J; bases not matched to a gene: 18. The CDR3 loop is CASSKYHGTGGEVSGYTF. Written as DNA, the CDR3 is TGTGCCAGCAGCAAATACCACGGGACAGGGGGCGAGGTTTCTGGCTACACCTTC.

The DNA for the CDR3 is TGTGCCAGCAGCGATATAGAACAGGGGGTCGGCAATGAGCAGTTCTTC. Translated: CASSDIEQGVGNEQFF. The rearrangement joins TRBV28 to TRBJ2-1, with 8 positions matching TRBD1. Germline V lookup: CDR1 MDHEN, CDR2 SYDVKM. V lost 6 bases to trimming and J lost 6 bases; unmatched junction nucleotides: 13. CDR3 size: 16 residues.

V usage is TRBV28 and J usage is TRBJ2-1; 9 bases fit TRBD2. This CDR3 is 15 amino acids long. V lost 2 bases and J lost 8; bases outside the gene matches: 7. Germline V gene sequence: CDR1 MDHEN, CDR2 SYDVKM. The CDR3 here is CASSLAGGPRDEQFF. The DNA for the CDR3 is TGTGCCAGCAGTTTAGCGGGAGGGCCTAGGGATGAGCAGTTCTTC.

V and J are TRBV19 and TRBJ2-1, with D uncertain. Germline V lookup: CDR1 LNHDA, CDR2 SQIVND (reference sequence). V was shortened by 2 bases and J by 5 bases, with 7 bases between the two germline ends. The CDR3 loop spans 13 amino acids. Here the CDR3 DNA reads TGTGCCAGTAGTATATATCTTGACAATGAGCAGTTCTTC. Amino acids: CASSIYLDNEQFF.

V usage is TRBV28 and J usage is TRBJ1-2; the D gene is possibly TRBD1 (5 bases). Germline lookup yields CDR1 MDHEN and CDR2 SYDVKM. The CDR3 has 14 amino acids. With 6 bases removed from V and 7 bases from J, the gap between germline ends came to 18 bases. DNA of the CDR3: TGTGCCAGCAGCCCCGGTCCGGGGGGGGTTGGCTACACCTTC. It codes for CASSPGPGGVGYTF.

The gene calls are TRBV4-3 and TRBJ2-1; 7 bases map to TRBD2. The CDR3 is 17 residues long. Unmatched junction bases numbered 7, after V lost 0 bases and J lost 2 bases. The germline CDR1 and CDR2 sequences are LGHNA and YSLEER. CDR3: CASSQDLASGAYNEQFF. The CDR3 bases are TGCGCCAGCAGCCAAGATCTAGCTAGCGGAGCCTACAATGAGCAGTTCTTC.

This chain connects TRBV4-1 to TRBJ2-1, with 13 bases that match TRBD2. Germline CDR1 and CDR2: MGHRA and YSYEKL. J gave up 7 bases and V 3 bases, and 3 bases lay outside the gene matches. The CDR3 length is 15 residues. In DNA, the CDR3 is TGCGCCAGCAGCCATGGACTAGCGGGAGTGAATGAGCAGTTCTTC. It yields the protein CASSHGLAGVNEQFF.

This chain joins TRBV19 and TRBJ2-3; 8 bases line up with TRBD1. From germline, CDR1 is LNHDA and CDR2 SQIVND (reference sequence). The CDR3 runs 12 residues. The V and J ends lost 11 bases and 5 bases, in that order; junction bases with no gene match: 6. The CDR3 is CAAQQGGDTQYF. CDR3 bases: TGTGCCGCTCAACAGGGGGGAGATACGCAGTATTTT.

The V and J genes are TRBV28 and TRBJ1-4; D ambiguous. This CDR3 comprises 15 residues. Trimming left V 2 bases short and J 0 bases short, with 7 bases between. Germline assignment: CDR1 MDHEN and CDR2 SYDVKM. The CDR3 here is CASSLKLPTNEKLFF. In DNA form, the CDR3 reads TGTGCCAGCAGTTTAAAACTGCCAACTAATGAAAAACTGTTTTTT.

The rearrangement joins TRBV12-3 or TRBV12-4 to TRBJ2-1; TRBD2 might be the D (5 bases). V was shortened by 3 bases and J by 10 bases, with 10 bases between the two germline ends. The CDR3 runs to 12 residues. The CDR3 spells CASSFTSREQFF. CDR3 coding DNA: TGTGCCAGCAGTTTCACTAGTCGAGAGCAGTTCTTC.